This T cell receptor beta chain was captured by sequencing in a study of blood T cell repertoires in COVID-19. Study as a whole: Researchers got acute and convalescent COVID-19 samples from the United States, Italy and Spain.

Source study methods: Scientists estimated how many nucleated cells there were by amplifying reference gene primers. Sequencing used immunoSEQ multiplex PCR; TCRdb keeps in-frame clones, though not all of them. From that table come the V and J calls and clone size; the DNA was used to work out D and trimming. The table records around 260,000 clones, 83% of them present only once. The CDR3 has 16 amino acids. Trimming cost V 0 bases and J 2 bases; bases outside gene matches: 1. Per the germline V gene, CDR1 is SGHRS and CDR2 is YFSETQ. Sequenced material: peripheral blood. The rearrangement uses TRBV5-1 and TRBJ2-5, with 13 bases that match TRBD2. The TCR was taken from a man aged 55 to 70 who had recovered from COVID-19. As DNA, the CDR3 is TGCGCCAGCAGCTTGGGGGGACTAGCGGGACAAGAGACCCAGTACTTC. Its translation is CASSLGGLAGQETQYF.